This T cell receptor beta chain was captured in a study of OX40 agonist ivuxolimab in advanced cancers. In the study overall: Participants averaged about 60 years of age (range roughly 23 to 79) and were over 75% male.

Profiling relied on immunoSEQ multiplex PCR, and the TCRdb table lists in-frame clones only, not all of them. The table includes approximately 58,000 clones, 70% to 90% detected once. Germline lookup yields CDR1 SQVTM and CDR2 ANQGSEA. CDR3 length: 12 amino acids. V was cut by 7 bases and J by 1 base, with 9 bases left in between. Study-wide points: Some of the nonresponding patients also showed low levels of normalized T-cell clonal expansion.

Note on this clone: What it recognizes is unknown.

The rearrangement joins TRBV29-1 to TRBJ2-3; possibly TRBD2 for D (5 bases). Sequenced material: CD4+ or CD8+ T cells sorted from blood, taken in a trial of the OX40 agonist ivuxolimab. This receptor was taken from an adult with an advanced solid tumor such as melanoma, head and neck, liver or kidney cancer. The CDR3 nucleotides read TGCAGCGGGGAGTCGGGCACAGATACGCAGTATTTT. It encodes CSGESGTDTQYF.